In its sample, the clone carrying this T cell receptor (beta chain) was seen a few times. Its antigen is not known. This entry is derived from a study of T cells after yellow fever vaccination. Overall study results and limits: A weaker secondary response peaked on day 5, the primary on day 15. Contaminants from the bulk population, in the form of abundant clonotypes, could be found in FACS-sorted repertoires. CD4 and CD8 compartments shared a small share of clonotypes, likely from convergent recombination.

In making TCR cDNA, 5'RACE template switching added a universal primer site and UMIs to it. MiXCR was run by TCRdb on the 5' RACE reads, yielding one entry per CDR3 protein. This table holds approximately 340,000 distinct CDR3 sequences, 8.7% found once. The specimen was PBMCs, collected on the day of the first yellow fever vaccination. This receptor was identified in a man between 18 and 35 years old who received the YFV17D yellow fever vaccine.

CDR3 DNA: TGTGCCAGCAGCTCGGACACCTATTCACCCCTCCACTTT. This sequence encodes CASSSDTYSPLHF. The chain couples TRBV11-2 to TRBJ1-6; D perhaps matches TRBD1 (5 bases). The CDR3 runs 13 residues. Germline V lookup: CDR1 SGHAT, CDR2 FQNNGV. V was clipped by 4 bases and J by 8 bases, with 9 bases between them.